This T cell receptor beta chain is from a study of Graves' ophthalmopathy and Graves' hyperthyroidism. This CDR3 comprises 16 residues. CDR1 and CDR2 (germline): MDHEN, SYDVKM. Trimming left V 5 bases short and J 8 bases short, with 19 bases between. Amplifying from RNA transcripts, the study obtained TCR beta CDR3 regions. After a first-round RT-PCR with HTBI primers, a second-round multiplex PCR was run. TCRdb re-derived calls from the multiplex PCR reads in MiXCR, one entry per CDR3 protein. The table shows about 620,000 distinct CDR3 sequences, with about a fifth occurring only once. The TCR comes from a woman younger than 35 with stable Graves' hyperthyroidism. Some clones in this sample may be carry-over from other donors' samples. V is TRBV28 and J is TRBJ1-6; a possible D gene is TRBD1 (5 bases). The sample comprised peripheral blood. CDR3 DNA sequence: TGTGCCAGCAGTAATACAGCCGGGACGCTGTATTCACCCCTCCACTTT. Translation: CASSNTAGTLYSPLHF.